These T cell receptor beta chains were read from a single sample in a study of neurological immune-mediated disorders. From the 5' RACE reads, TCRdb called clonotypes with MiXCR, one entry per CDR3 protein. Here the sample spans over 35,000 distinct CDR3 sequences, 3.5% to 4% being singletons. Material: PBMCs. These receptors all come from a man aged 25 to 45 with multiple sclerosis. Each CDR3 is given with its conserved first and last residue. D genes are given only for firm matches. The listing skips clone size in some rows; elsewhere it reads once, few, many or a size class.

clone size | J gene | V gene | D gene | CDR3 protein | CDR3 DNA
many | TRBJ2-1 | TRBV6-2/TRBV6-3 | NA | CASRKPGSNNEQFF | TGTGCCAGCAGAAAACCGGGGAGTAACAATGAGCAGTTCTTC
many | TRBJ2-3 | TRBV5-4 | NA | CASSGGARLRTDTQYF | TGTGCCAGCAGCGGAGGGGCCCGTCTTCGCACAGATACGCAGTATTTT
many | TRBJ1-5 | TRBV6-5 | NA | CASRQGTGNQPQHF | TGTGCCAGCAGGCAGGGGACGGGGAATCAGCCCCAGCATTTT
many | TRBJ1-4 | TRBV20-1 | NA | CSASQRKLGEKLFF | TGCAGTGCTAGTCAAAGGAAACTCGGGGAAAAACTGTTTTTT
many | TRBJ1-2 | TRBV5-1 | NA | CASSLDRAYGYTF | TGCGCCAGCAGCTTGGATCGGGCCTATGGCTACACCTTC
few | TRBJ2-5 | TRBV7-8 | NA | CASAMTDQETQYF | TGTGCCAGCGCGATGACAGACCAAGAGACCCAGTACTTC
many | TRBJ1-2 | TRBV2 | NA | CASREGYRYTF | TGTGCCAGCAGGGAGGGTTATCGCTACACCTTC
many | TRBJ1-1 | TRBV5-1 | TRBD1 | CASSLDSGGTEAFF | TGCGCCAGCAGCTTGGATTCAGGGGGCACTGAAGCTTTCTTT
many | TRBJ2-1 | TRBV4-3 | TRBD1 | CASSQVGTGPYNEQFF | TGCGCCAGCAGCCAAGTCGGGACAGGACCCTACAATGAGCAGTTCTTC
NA | TRBJ2-5 | TRBV7-2 | NA | CASSLFPHSETQYF | TGTGCCAGCAGCTTATTTCCCCATTCGGAGACCCAGTACTTC
many | TRBJ1-5 | TRBV10-3 | NA | CAISPVRQGSNQPQHF | TGTGCCATCAGTCCAGTGCGGCAGGGAAGCAATCAGCCCCAGCATTTT
NA | TRBJ2-1 | TRBV3-1 | TRBD1 | CASSQVRGQGRNEQFF | TGTGCCAGCAGCCAAGTTCGGGGACAGGGACGTAATGAGCAGTTCTTC
many | TRBJ2-3 | TRBV5-1 | NA | CASSPETDTQYF | TGCGCCAGCAGTCCAGAAACAGATACGCAGTATTTT
many | TRBJ1-6 | TRBV20-1 | NA | CSARARGRGNSPLHF | TGCAGTGCTAGAGCGCGGGGACGGGGGAATTCACCCCTCCACTTT
few | TRBJ1-5 | TRBV5-1 | NA | CASSLDGYSNQPQNF | TGCGCCAGCAGCTTGGACGGGTATAGCAATCAGCCCCAGAATTTT
many | TRBJ2-6 | TRBV7-2 | NA | CASSARGGTGANVLTF | TGTGCCAGCAGCGCACGCGGTGGGACTGGGGCCAACGTCCTGACTTTC
many | TRBJ1-1 | TRBV20-1 | NA | CSASDTGNTEAFF | TGCAGTGCTAGTGACACCGGGAACACTGAAGCTTTCTTT
many | TRBJ1-5 | TRBV7-2 | NA | CASSYPGQPQHF | TGTGCCAGCAGCTATCCCGGTCAGCCCCAGCATTTT
NA | TRBJ2-7 | TRBV5-1 | TRBD1 | CASSRTGNIVEQYF | TGCGCCAGCAGCCGGACAGGGAATATTGTAGAGCAGTACTTC
many | TRBJ2-3 | TRBV20-1 | TRBD2 | CSADGGASTDTQYF | TGCAGTGCTGACGGGGGGGCTAGCACAGATACGCAGTATTTT
many | TRBJ1-5 | TRBV24-1 | NA | CATQGTINQPQHF | TGTGCCACCCAGGGAACGATAAATCAGCCCCAGCATTTT
many | TRBJ2-1 | TRBV20-1 | TRBD2 | CSAHSGGAWDEQFF | TGCAGTGCCCATAGCGGGGGGGCTTGGGATGAGCAGTTCTTC
many | TRBJ2-2 | TRBV5-1 | TRBD2 | CASSPGFFSGGNTGELFF | TGCGCCAGCAGCCCCGGATTCTTTAGCGGGGGGAACACCGGGGAGCTGTTTTTT
few | TRBJ1-5 | TRBV5-6 | NA | CASSLGGSGNQPQHF | TGTGCCAGCAGCTTGGGAGGGTCTGGCAATCAGCCCCAGCATTTT
many | TRBJ1-2 | TRBV12-3/TRBV12-4 | NA | CASSYDTDYGYTF | TGTGCCAGCAGTTACGACACCGACTATGGCTACACCTTC
NA | TRBJ2-7 | TRBV3-1 | TRBD1 | CASSPTGAEQYF | TGTGCCAGCAGTCCTACAGGGGCCGAGCAGTACTTC
many | TRBJ1-2 | TRBV20-1 | NA | CSARMGSTYGYTF | TGCAGTGCTAGAATGGGGAGCACCTATGGCTACACCTTC
many | TRBJ2-2 | TRBV4-3 | TRBD2 | CASSPVQSSGGANTGELFF | TGCGCCAGCAGCCCCGTTCAATCTAGCGGGGGAGCGAACACCGGGGAGCTGTTTTTT
medium-sized | TRBJ2-4 | TRBV24-1 | TRBD1 | CATSETGDAKNIQYF | TGTGCCACCAGTGAAACAGGGGACGCCAAAAACATTCAGTACTTC
many | TRBJ1-2 | TRBV10-3 | NA | CAITKAGEGGYTF | TGTGCCATCACCAAGGCGGGGGAAGGGGGCTACACCTTC
many | TRBJ1-2 | TRBV29-1 | TRBD1 | CSVEDRGQVTNYGYTF | TGCAGCGTTGAAGATCGGGGACAGGTGACTAACTATGGCTACACCTTC
many | TRBJ2-4 | TRBV7-8 | TRBD2 | CASSPGGSGNIQYF | TGTGCCAGCAGCCCCGGGGGGAGCGGAAACATTCAGTACTTC
few | TRBJ2-1 | TRBV18 | TRBD2 | CASSAILGLAYEQFF | TGTGCCAGCTCAGCGATATTAGGACTAGCCTATGAGCAGTTCTTC
many | TRBJ2-1 | TRBV7-2 | TRBD2 | CASSPYSGGPYNEQFF | TGTGCCAGCAGCCCGTATAGCGGGGGACCTTACAATGAGCAGTTCTTC
NA | TRBJ1-5 | TRBV6-2/TRBV6-3 | NA | CASRFQGSNQPQHF | TGTGCCAGCAGGTTCCAGGGGAGCAATCAGCCCCAGCATTTT
NA | TRBJ2-2 | TRBV14 | TRBD2 | CASSQDQRGGCFGELFF | TGTGCCAGCAGCCAAGACCAGCGGGGGGGCTGTTTCGGGGAGCTGTTTTTT
many | TRBJ2-3 | TRBV2 | NA | CASSDLARDTQYF | TGTGCCAGCAGTGATCTAGCGAGGGATACGCAGTATTTT
few | TRBJ2-7 | TRBV7-2 | NA | CASSLTGNEQYF | TGTGCCAGCAGCTTAACAGGGAATGAGCAGTACTTC
many | TRBJ2-1 | TRBV5-1 | TRBD1 | CASSSDRGQSSYNEQFF | TGCGCCAGCAGCTCGGACAGGGGGCAGAGCTCCTACAATGAGCAGTTCTTC
few | TRBJ1-5 | TRBV7-9 | NA | CASSLGGSVGNQPQHF | TGTGCCAGCAGCTTGGGGGGGTCGGTAGGCAATCAGCCCCAGCATTTT
NA | TRBJ2-1 | TRBV5-6 | NA | CASSLRGIEQFF | TGTGCCAGCAGCTTGCGAGGGATTGAGCAGTTCTTC